This T cell receptor (beta chain) stems from a study of shared clonotypes between healthy human individuals. Study as a whole: There were three CD4 naive, three CD4 memory, two CD8 naive and one CD8 memory plates per donor.

CD45RO-negative, CCR7-selected cells formed the naive CD8 fraction, which excluded terminally differentiated effector memory CD45RA+ cells. Assay: immunoSEQ multiplex PCR; the TCRdb copy retains only in-frame clones and omits some. Here the sample spans about 2.2 million clones, 85% to 95% being singletons. Findings and caveats of the study: Larger richness was generally estimated for naive than memory subsets. Naive CD4 clonotypes overlapped across a few donors at roughly 4.5%.

This CDR3 is built from 13 residues. CDR1 and CDR2 from the germline V gene are MRHNA and SNTAGT. Trimming cost V 7 bases and J 9 bases; bases outside gene matches: 5. With regard to this clone: What it binds is not known.

The sequenced sample was naive CD8+ T cells from PBMCs. The chain combines TRBV6-4 with TRBJ2-1; 11 nucleotides align to TRBD2. This receptor was obtained from a man between 18 and 29 years old in good health. Some clones in this sample may be carry-over from other donors' samples. CDR3 amino acids: CASNGLAGIEQFF. For the CDR3, the DNA is TGTGCCAGCAACGGACTAGCGGGTATTGAGCAGTTCTTC.